The clone carrying this TCR beta chain was seen only once. An input of about 0.5 to 1 ug of RNA was subjected to reverse transcription using random hexamers. A multiplex approach, immunoSEQ multiplex PCR, amplified TCR beta CDR3 across 54 Vbeta and 13 Jbeta. TCRdb fed the immunoSEQ multiplex PCR reads into MiXCR, producing one record per CDR3 protein. Among 150,000 to 180,000 distinct CDR3 sequences listed, approximately 94% were seen once. The CDR3 totals 15 residues. CDR1 is SGHDN, CDR2 FVKESK, per germline. V was clipped by 4 bases and J by 3 bases, with 16 bases between them. These data come from a study of CD8 T cells in Susac syndrome. Sequencing of TCR beta covered CD8+ and CD4+ T cells obtained from blood. The multiple sclerosis controls consisted of treatment-naive patients with relapsing-remitting disease, either stable or active. Negative isolation was used for CD8+ and CD4+ T cells and FACS enrichment for TEMRA cells.

The rearrangement uses TRBV14 and TRBJ2-7; a possible D gene is TRBD2 (6 bases). The material sequenced was CD8+ T cells from PBMCs. The sequence was collected from a human donor with multiple sclerosis. The CDR3 nucleotides read TGTGCCAGCAGCCGGCTACTAGCTAGGAGCTACGAGCAGTACTTC. This codes for CASSRLLARSYEQYF.